These 28 T cell receptor beta chains originate from one sample sequenced in a study of shared clonotypes between healthy human individuals. Clones were sequenced by immunoSEQ multiplex PCR, and TCRdb holds only the in-frame ones, with some missing. The repertoire consists of roughly 2,300,000 clones, with under 95% occurring once and the leading ten covering approximately 0.41%. Sequenced sample: naive CD4+ T cells from PBMCs. Specified subset: CD45RA+ positively selected. The receptors derive from a man aged 18 to 29 in good health. Some clones in this sample may be carry-over from other donors' samples.

This chain connects TRBV15 to TRBJ1-1; D perhaps matches TRBD1 (6 bases). There are 16 residues in the CDR3. Germline CDR1 LNHNV, CDR2 YYDKDF (reference sequence). The V gene lost 1 base and the J gene lost 6 bases, with 18 bases spanning the gap. The CDR3 bases are TGTGCCACCAGCAGAGCCGCAGGGGCAACGGGGCCTGAAGCTTTCTTT. Protein product: CATSRAAGATGPEAFF.

With regard to this clone: This sample also contains other DNA sequences that code for the same CDR3. V and J are TRBV19 and TRBJ1-5; 10 nucleotides match TRBD1. From germline, CDR1 is LNHDA and CDR2 SQIVND (reference sequence). CDR3 length equals 14 residues. The J segment lost 4 bases and the V segment lost 4 bases, leaving 1 base of the junction unmatched. DNA of the CDR3: TGTGCCAGTAGTAGGGGACAGGGGAATCAGCCCCAGCATTTT. The encoded protein is CASSRGQGNQPQHF.

CDR3 nucleotide sequence: TGTGCCAGCAGTCCCGACTCCGGGACGCAGTTCTTC. Residues: CASSPDSGTQFF. V is TRBV25-1 and J is TRBJ2-1; D is possibly TRBD1 or TRBD2 (5 bases each). The CDR3 is made up of 12 amino acids. The germline CDR1 and CDR2 sequences are MGHDK and SYGVNS. The V and J ends lost 5 bases and 12 bases respectively, with 14 bases between them. The full variable domain, completed using reference TRBV25-1 and TRBJ2-1, is EADIYQTPRYLVIGTGKKITLECSQTMGHDKMYWYQQDPGMELHLIHYSYGVNSTEKGDLSSESTVSRIRTEHFPLTLESARPSHTSQYLCASSPDSGTQFFGPGTRLTVL.

V and J are TRBV18 and TRBJ2-2; 9 bases are a match to TRBD2. Per germline, CDR1 KGHSH and CDR2 LQKENI. The CDR3 contains 15 residues. V shed 2 bases, J shed 8 bases, and the junction held 6 bases outside the gene matches. CDR3: CASSPGLAGRGELFF. CDR3 DNA: TGTGCCAGCTCACCAGGCCTAGCGGGACGAGGGGAGCTGTTTTTT.

This chain uses TRBV7-9 with TRBJ2-5; 10 bases are a match to TRBD2. V shed 5 bases and J 3 bases; nucleotides not matched to a gene: 6. CDR1 is SEHNR and CDR2 is FQNEAQ in the germline V gene (reference sequence). The CDR3 is 15 amino acids. In nucleotides, the CDR3 is TGTGCCAGCAGCCCCTGGACTAGCGGAAAAGAGACCCAGTACTTC. Translation: CASSPWTSGKETQYF.

The chain uses TRBV30 and TRBJ2-7; weak D call: TRBD1 (5 bases). Germline CDR1 and CDR2: GTSNPN and SVGIG (reference sequence). The CDR3 contains 14 residues. With 1 base removed from V and 4 bases from J, the gap between germline ends came to 14 bases. The CDR3 sequence: CAWSGQGTRYEQYF. The CDR3 DNA sequence: TGTGCCTGGAGTGGTCAGGGTACTCGGTACGAGCAGTACTTC. Full variable domain (remainder filled in from reference TRBV30 and TRBJ2-7): SQTIHQWPATLVQPVGSPLSLECTVEGTSNPNLYWYRQAAGRGLQLLFYSVGIGQISSEVPQNLSASRPQDRQFILSSKKLLLSDSGFYLCAWSGQGTRYEQYFGPGTRLTVT.

V gene TRBV5-1 combines with J gene TRBJ1-2, with no clear D. There are 14 residues in the CDR3. V was pared by 4 bases and J by 0 bases, with 10 bases between. Germline V CDR1 and CDR2: SGHRS, YFSETQ. The CDR3 loop is CASSQDGANYGYTF. DNA of the CDR3: TGCGCCAGCAGCCAGGACGGAGCTAACTATGGCTACACCTTC. The full variable domain, completed using reference TRBV5-1 and TRBJ1-2, is KAGVTQTPRYLIKTRGQQVTLSCSPISGHRSVSWYQQTPGQGLQFLFEYFSETQRNKGNFPGRFSGRQFSNSRSEMNVSTLELGDSALYLCASSQDGANYGYTFGSGTRLTVV.

The genes are TRBV5-1 and TRBJ2-1; 12 nucleotides match TRBD1. V was clipped by 4 bases and J by 8 bases; unmatched bases: 19. Germline CDR1 is SGHRS and CDR2 is YFSETQ. The CDR3 runs 19 residues. The CDR3 region has the DNA TGCGCCAGCAGCGCTGCCGGGACAGGGGGCTTGACGGGCATCTATGAGCAGTTCTTC. Protein product: CASSAAGTGGLTGIYEQFF. Supplemented by reference TRBV5-1 and TRBJ2-1, the full variable domain reads KAGVTQTPRYLIKTRGQQVTLSCSPISGHRSVSWYQQTPGQGLQFLFEYFSETQRNKGNFPGRFSGRQFSNSRSEMNVSTLELGDSALYLCASSAAGTGGLTGIYEQFFGPGTRLTVL.

The chain has TRBV28 and TRBJ2-3, with 8 bases that match TRBD2. CDR3 length: 14 residues. Germline trimming cut 5 bases from V and 6 bases from J; bases unmatched to any gene: 7. In germline, CDR1 is MDHEN, CDR2 SYDVKM. The CDR3 region is CASSPGGVVDTQYF. The CDR3 bases are TGTGCCAGCAGTCCCGGGGGGGTCGTTGATACGCAGTATTTT.

This chain links TRBV7-9 with TRBJ1-2; D uncertain. CDR1 is SEHNR, CDR2 FQNEAQ, per germline (reference sequence). V lost 1 base and J 7 bases, leaving 10 bases between the germline ends. CDR3 length: 13 amino acids. CDR3 protein: CASSLGQFLGYTF. In nucleotides, the CDR3 is TGTGCCAGCAGCTTAGGCCAATTTCTTGGCTACACCTTC.

The chain carries TRBV5-4 and TRBJ2-6; D might be TRBD1 (5 bases). Trimming cost V 0 bases and J 0 bases, with 7 bases left between them. Germline loops: CDR1 SGHNT, CDR2 YYREEE (reference sequence). The CDR3 spans 16 residues. CDR3 DNA: TGTGCCAGCAGCTTGGGACAGACCTCTGGGGCCAACGTCCTGACTTTC. Translated, it gives CASSLGQTSGANVLTF.

The chain has TRBV28 and TRBJ2-7, with 7 nucleotides matching TRBD1. The V and J ends lost 4 bases and 3 bases, in that order; junction bases with no gene match: 9. Looked up from germline, CDR1 is MDHEN and CDR2 is SYDVKM. This CDR3 region has 15 residues. The CDR3: CASSSVGTANYEQYF. The CDR3 coding sequence is TGTGCCAGCAGTTCAGTCGGGACAGCGAACTACGAGCAGTACTTC.

The V and J genes are TRBV6-5 and TRBJ2-7; a weak D match, TRBD1 (6 bases). V lost 7 bases and J lost 2, with 15 bases in between. Germline loops: CDR1 MNHEY, CDR2 SVGAGI. The CDR3 runs 14 residues. The CDR3 DNA is TGTGCCAGCACCCCTGGGCCAGGGGCCTACGAGCAGTACTTC. Translated: CASTPGPGAYEQYF.

This clone was counted a single time. Other DNA sequences in the same sample also yield this CDR3. J is TRBJ2-2 and V is TRBV28; D perhaps matches TRBD1 (8 bases). Germline V gene lookup returns CDR1 MDHEN and CDR2 SYDVKM. The CDR3 runs to 15 residues. V was pared by 5 bases and J by 5 bases, with 15 bases between. CDR3 nucleotide sequence: TGTGCCAGCAGTCCCGGACAGGGAGGGACCGGGGAGCTGTTTTTT. The encoded protein is CASSPGQGGTGELFF.

The rearrangement joins TRBV28 to TRBJ2-3; D call uncertain. CDR1 is MDHEN and CDR2 is SYDVKM in the germline V gene. V dropped 5 bases and J dropped 5 bases, with 14 bases sitting between them. The CDR3 covers 14 residues. In DNA, the CDR3 is TGTGCCAGCAGTACCCGCCAGGCAGGAGATACGCAGTATTTT. It encodes CASSTRQAGDTQYF.

V is TRBV6-1 and J is TRBJ2-2; the D is unclear. CDR1 is MNHNS, CDR2 SASEGT, per germline. The CDR3 runs to 13 residues. V was cut by 6 bases and J by 4 bases, with 9 bases left in between. The CDR3 sequence: CASRAGVTGELFF. The CDR3 bases are TGTGCCAGCAGGGCTGGGGTCACCGGGGAGCTGTTTTTT.

The CDR3 DNA sequence: TGTGCCAGCAGAGACAGAGTCGACTATGGCTACACCTTC. This gives the protein CASRDRVDYGYTF. This chain connects TRBV6-5 to TRBJ1-2; the D gene is possibly TRBD1 (5 bases). Deletions cut 6 bases from V and 3 bases from J, with 11 bases between. The CDR3 length is 13 residues. CDR1 is MNHEY and CDR2 is SVGAGI in the germline V gene.

The chain links TRBV4-3 to TRBJ2-3; 8 positions agree with TRBD2. Germline-derived CDR1 and CDR2 are LGHNA and YSLEER. Unmatched junction bases numbered 3, after V lost 2 bases and J lost 2 bases. This CDR3 has 15 amino acids. CDR3 nucleotides: TGCGCCAGCAGCCAAACTAGCGGCTACACAGATACGCAGTATTTT. It yields the protein CASSQTSGYTDTQYF.

This clone appeared once. The identical CDR3 is also encoded by other nucleotide sequences in the sample. The genes are TRBV7-3 and TRBJ2-3; TRBD1 matches 10 bases. The V segment lost 5 bases and the J segment 1 base; nucleotides outside the gene matches: 3. The germline CDR1 and CDR2 sequences are SGHTA and FQGTGA. The CDR3 totals 15 residues. The CDR3 protein is CASSRGTGGTDTQYF. The CDR3 region has the DNA TGTGCCAGCAGCCGCGGGACAGGGGGCACAGATACGCAGTATTTT.

The chain carries TRBV28 and TRBJ2-5; TRBD2 matches 16 bases. This CDR3 contains 18 residues. The germline CDR1 and CDR2 sequences are MDHEN and SYDVKM. J lost 4 bases, V lost 6 bases, and 11 bases had no gene match. The CDR3 here is CASSSHLGLAGGGETQYF. CDR3 nucleotide sequence: TGTGCCAGCAGCTCTCACTTGGGACTAGCGGGAGGGGGAGAGACCCAGTACTTC.

V is TRBV5-4 and J is TRBJ2-5, with 7 nucleotides matching TRBD2. The CDR3 spans 16 residues. Germline V gene lookup returns CDR1 SGHNT and CDR2 YYREEE (reference sequence). V shed 0 bases, J shed 4 bases, and the junction held 9 bases outside the gene matches. CDR3 protein: CASSLVGGGPGETQYF. The CDR3 DNA reads TGTGCCAGCAGCTTGGTGGGGGGAGGGCCAGGAGAGACCCAGTACTTC.

The CDR3: CASSLAEGTDTQYF. For the CDR3, the DNA is TGTGCCAGCAGCTTAGCCGAGGGCACAGATACGCAGTATTTT. The rearrangement uses TRBV7-6 and TRBJ2-3, with D hard to call. Trimming removed 0 bases at V and 1 base at J, with 5 bases between. Germline assignment: CDR1 SGHVS and CDR2 FNYEAQ. The CDR3 is 14 residues long. The full variable domain, completed using reference TRBV7-6 and TRBJ2-3, is GAGVSQSPRYKVTKRGQDVALRCDPISGHVSLYWYRQALGQGPEFLTYFNYEAQQDKSGLPNDRFSAERPEGSISTLTIQRTEQRDSAMYRCASSLAEGTDTQYFGPGTRLTVL.

The chain joins TRBV6-1 to TRBJ1-5; perhaps TRBD1 as D (5 bases). Trimming removed 6 bases at V and 3 bases at J, with 12 bases between. The CDR3 spans 14 residues. Germline loops: CDR1 MNHNS, CDR2 SASEGT. CDR3 loop: CASRDDSFNQPQHF. The CDR3 DNA reads TGTGCCAGCAGGGATGACAGCTTCAATCAGCCCCAGCATTTT.

The V call is TRBV14, the J call TRBJ1-1; no reliable D call. Germline CDR1 and CDR2: SGHDN and FVKESK. V lost 10 bases to trimming and J lost 11 bases, with 23 bases between them. The CDR3 is made up of 13 amino acids. CDR3 region: CATDLQAFHAAFF. CDR3 in DNA: TGTGCCACCGACTTGCAAGCTTTTCATGCGGCTTTCTTT. The variable domain in full, with the rest retrieved from reference TRBV14 and TRBJ1-1, is EAGVTQFPSHSVIEKGQTVTLRCDPISGHDNLYWYRRVMGKEIKFLLHFVKESKQDESGMPNNRFLAERTGGTYSTLKVQPAELEDSGVYFCATDLQAFHAAFFGQGTRLTVV.

The chain links TRBV27 to TRBJ1-6; D unclear. This CDR3 spans 13 amino acids. Germline CDR1 and CDR2: MNHEY and SMNVEV (reference sequence). Between the trimmed V and J ends, which lost 1 base and 10 bases, there was a span of 8 bases. The CDR3: CASSLFGESPLHF. In DNA form, the CDR3 reads TGTGCCAGCAGTTTATTTGGGGAGTCACCCCTCCACTTT.

The gene calls are TRBV4-2 and TRBJ2-7; D may be TRBD2 (6 bases). Germline V CDR1 and CDR2: LGHNA, YNFKEQ. This CDR3 comprises 16 residues. Trimming took 1 base from V and 2 from J, leaving 15 bases between them. CDR3 in amino acids: CASSQARQGLTYEQYF. CDR3 in DNA: TGTGCCAGCAGCCAAGCGCGCCAGGGACTGACCTACGAGCAGTACTTC.

This chain joins TRBV19 and TRBJ2-7; D not certain. The CDR3 has 14 residues. The V gene lost 5 bases and the J gene lost 1 base, with 12 bases spanning the gap. Looked up from germline, CDR1 is LNHDA and CDR2 is SQIVND (reference sequence). CDR3 in amino acids: CASSAPGQSYEQYF. CDR3 DNA sequence: TGTGCCAGTAGTGCCCCAGGTCAGTCCTACGAGCAGTACTTC.

The J gene is TRBJ2-3, the V gene TRBV27, with 10 bases fitting TRBD2. The ends lost 4 bases at V and 5 bases at J; junction bases unmatched: 6. Germline values: CDR1 MNHEY, CDR2 SMNVEV (reference sequence). The CDR3 is made up of 15 amino acids. CDR3: CASSSQREGGDTQYF. The CDR3 coding sequence is TGTGCCAGCAGTTCTCAGCGGGAGGGGGGAGATACGCAGTATTTT.